This T cell receptor beta chain was sequenced during a study of read filtering for tumor transcriptome and immune sequencing. Study-level background: Mean patient age was roughly 66 years, range roughly 45 to 85; over 16 male, roughly 14 female.

Molecular barcoded adaptors covering alpha/delta and beta/gamma chains were used on about 390 ng RNA. TCRdb re-derived calls from the reads in MiXCR, one entry per CDR3 protein. The sample lists around 48,000 distinct CDR3 sequences; roughly 19% were seen once. This CDR3 is 12 amino acids long. Germline V gene data show CDR1 as DFQATT and CDR2 as SNEGSKA (reference sequence). This clonotype was observed a few times. The sequence derives from a donor at least 40 years old with multiple myeloma. Specimen: a population of CD138-negative cells sorted from bone marrow. The V and J genes are TRBV20-1 and TRBJ1-4; tentatively, D is TRBD1 (6 bases). CDR3 nucleotide sequence: TGCAGCGCACAGGGAGGGGGTGAAAAACTGTTTTTT. It translates to CSAQGGGEKLFF.